This T cell receptor beta chain appears in the sequencing data of a study of siplizumab effects on memory and regulatory T cells. Study-wide findings and caveats: Fewer alloreactive sequences mapped to unstimulated CD4+ memory cells under siplizumab. Naive T cells seemed more diverse than memory cells and seemed major alloresponse contributors.

As for this clone: The antigen remains undetermined.

Assays examined about 100,000 TCR templates per sample. Measured with immunoSEQ multiplex PCR; TCRdb has only the in-frame clones, and not every one. The sample consists of 70,000 to 95,000 clones, approximately 96% of them appearing once. Using a few donor pairs, the authors sequenced unstimulated naive, memory, effector memory and TEMRA subsets. CDR1 is SGHRS and CDR2 is YFSETQ in the germline V gene. The CDR3 covers 16 residues. V lost 0 bases and J lost 1, with 12 bases in between. The V call is TRBV5-1, the J call TRBJ2-3; maybe TRBD2 (6 bases). Sequencing input: naive CD4+ T cells sorted from blood. The TCR sequence derives from a human donor in good health. The DNA for the CDR3 is TGCGCCAGCAGCTTGGCCCTCGGGGGTGGCACAGATACGCAGTATTTT. Translated, it gives CASSLALGGGTDTQYF.